A single TCR beta chain is shown here with its context. Its specificity is unknown. The data originate from a study of primary melanoma T cells and metastatic recurrence. Study details: Samples were primary melanomas of stage T2 to T4. Findings and limits, study-wide: The tumor T-cell fraction reportedly predicted progression-free survival independently of thickness, ulceration, mitotic rate and age. Adding T-cell fraction to thickness reportedly best improved survival prediction.

Method: immunoSEQ multiplex PCR; TCRdb's copy keeps in-frame clones and lacks some. The sample carries approximately 100 clones, 80% to 95% recorded once. The ends were cut back, 3 bases at V and 7 bases at J, with 16 bases in the middle. This CDR3 contains 14 residues. Germline CDR1 reads SGHNT; CDR2 reads YENEEA. This receptor was identified in a human donor with melanoma. The sample taken for sequencing was melanoma tumor tissue. The V and J genes are TRBV11-3 and TRBJ2-7; the D gene is possibly TRBD2 (5 bases). The DNA of the CDR3 is TGTGCCAGCAGCTTCCCTGGGAGCTTTTTGGAGCAGTACTTC. Translating it yields CASSFPGSFLEQYF.